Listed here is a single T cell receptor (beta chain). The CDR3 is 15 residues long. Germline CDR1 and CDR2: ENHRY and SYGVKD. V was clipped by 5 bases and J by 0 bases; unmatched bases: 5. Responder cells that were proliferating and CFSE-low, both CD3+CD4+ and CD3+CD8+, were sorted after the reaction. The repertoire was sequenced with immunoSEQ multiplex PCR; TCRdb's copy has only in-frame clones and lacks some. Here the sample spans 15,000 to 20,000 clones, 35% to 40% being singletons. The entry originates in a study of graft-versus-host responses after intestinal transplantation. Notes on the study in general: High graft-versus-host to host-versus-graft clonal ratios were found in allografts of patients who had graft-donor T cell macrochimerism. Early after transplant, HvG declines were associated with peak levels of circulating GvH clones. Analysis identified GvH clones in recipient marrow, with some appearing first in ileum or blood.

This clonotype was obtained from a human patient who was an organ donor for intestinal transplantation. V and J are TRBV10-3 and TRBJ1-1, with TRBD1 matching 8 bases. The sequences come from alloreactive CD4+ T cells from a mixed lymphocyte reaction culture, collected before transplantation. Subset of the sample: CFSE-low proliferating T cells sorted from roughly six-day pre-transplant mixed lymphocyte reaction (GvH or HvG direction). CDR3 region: CAISLRQGMNTEAFF. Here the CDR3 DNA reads TGTGCCATCAGTTTAAGACAGGGGATGAACACTGAAGCTTTCTTT.